Each of the 22 T cell receptor beta chains below was sequenced from the same sample in a study of blood T cells in healthy people across ages. It was with a sample-barcoded 5' primer and a J-beta primer mix that a second PCR of roughly 6 to 12 cycles was run. MiXCR, run by TCRdb on the 5' RACE reads, gives a single entry per CDR3 protein. The sample contains fewer than 1,000,000 distinct CDR3 sequences, about 46% of which appear only once. Material: blood. The receptors originated from a man at least 80 years old in good health.

This clonotype was recorded at least ten times. The J gene is TRBJ2-6, the V gene TRBV9; 12 nucleotides line up with TRBD2. CDR1 is SGDLS, CDR2 YYNGEE, per germline. CDR3 length equals 18 residues. V trimming: 3 bases; J trimming: 0 bases; junction bases outside the gene matches: 4. The CDR3 spells CASSGGLAGFSGANVLTF. In DNA form, the CDR3 reads TGTGCCAGCAGCGGTGGACTAGCGGGGTTCTCTGGGGCCAACGTCCTGACTTTC.

The chain employs TRBV5-1 and TRBJ1-1, with D possibly TRBD1 on 5 matching bases. Trimming left V 4 bases short and J 0 bases short, with 10 bases between. Germline lookup yields CDR1 SGHRS and CDR2 YFSETQ. The CDR3 is 14 amino acids. The CDR3 nucleotides read TGCGCCAGCAGCGCGGGGACCTTGAACACTGAAGCTTTCTTT. It is translated as CASSAGTLNTEAFF.

This clonotype has at least ten counts. The CDR3 DNA reads TGTGCCAGCAGCTTAGTCGGGGTAGGCAATGAGCAGTTCTTC. It yields the protein CASSLVGVGNEQFF. The genes are TRBV11-3 and TRBJ2-1, with TRBD2 as a possible D gene (5 bases). Germline V gene sequence: CDR1 SGHNT, CDR2 YENEEA. This CDR3 is built from 14 residues. Trimming stripped 1 base from V and 6 bases from J, with 10 bases between.

V is TRBV2 and J is TRBJ2-2; D assignment may be TRBD1 or TRBD2 (5 bases each). The CDR3 extends over 14 amino acids. The germline gives CDR1 SNHLY, CDR2 FYNNEI. V was clipped by 4 bases and J by 6 bases, with 12 bases between them. This CDR3 reads CASSGARGAGELFF. The CDR3 bases are TGTGCCAGCAGTGGAGCGCGAGGGGCCGGGGAGCTGTTTTTT. Full variable domain (missing parts from reference TRBV2 and TRBJ2-2): EPEVTQTPSHQVTQMGQEVILRCVPISNHLYFYWYRQILGQKVEFLVSFYNNEISEKSEIFDDQFSVERPDGSNFTLKIRSTKLEDSAMYFCASSGARGAGELFFGEGSRLTVL.

This CDR3 is CSLPSRAGGRFEQFF. CDR3 bases: TGCAGTCTTCCTTCTAGGGCGGGAGGTAGATTTGAGCAGTTCTTC. The chain uses TRBV20-1 and TRBJ2-1; 8 nucleotides line up with TRBD2. Germline lookup yields CDR1 DFQATT and CDR2 SNEGSKA (reference sequence). The trim removed 8 bases at V and 9 bases at J, leaving 18 bases unmatched. The CDR3 sequence is 15 residues long.

In this sample, this clonotype turned up many times. The chain employs TRBV5-1 and TRBJ2-3; the D gene is possibly TRBD1 (5 bases). Germline CDR1 is SGHRS and CDR2 is YFSETQ. The CDR3 totals 14 residues. V lost 0 bases to trimming and J lost 5 bases, with 10 bases between them. CDR3 DNA sequence: TGCGCCAGCAGCTTGGCTCGGACACAAGATACGCAGTATTTT. This encodes CASSLARTQDTQYF. Full variable domain (outside the CDR3, taken from reference TRBV5-1 and TRBJ2-3): KAGVTQTPRYLIKTRGQQVTLSCSPISGHRSVSWYQQTPGQGLQFLFEYFSETQRNKGNFPGRFSGRQFSNSRSEMNVSTLELGDSALYLCASSLARTQDTQYFGPGTRLTVL.

This clonotype has ten or more counts. V is TRBV29-1 and J is TRBJ2-3; 9 bases are a match to TRBD2. The CDR3 covers 16 residues. Per the germline V gene, CDR1 is SQVTM and CDR2 is ANQGSEA. J was trimmed by 1 base and V by 3 bases; bases with no gene match: 8. Here the CDR3 DNA reads TGCAGCGTTGATAGCGGGAGTATTGTAGGCACAGATACGCAGTATTTT. Translating it yields CSVDSGSIVGTDTQYF.

There are many counts of this clonotype. The chain recombines TRBV3-1 with TRBJ1-2; no clear D. Germline V gives CDR1 LGHDT, CDR2 YNNKEL (reference sequence). Trimming removed 5 bases from V and 1 base from J, with 11 bases in between. The CDR3 is made up of 14 amino acids. This CDR3 is CASSNEGSNYGYTF. As DNA, the CDR3 is TGTGCCAGCAGCAACGAGGGCAGTAACTATGGCTACACCTTC.

The chain has TRBV7-2 and TRBJ2-7; 10 bases are shared with TRBD1. The CDR3 is 14 amino acids. Per the germline V gene, CDR1 is SGHTA and CDR2 is FQGNSA. The V and J ends lost 5 bases and 5 bases, in that order; junction bases with no gene match: 6. The DNA of the CDR3 is TGTGCCAGCAGCCAGACAGGGGGCAGCGACGAGCAGTACTTC. The encoded protein is CASSQTGGSDEQYF.

This clonotype was counted a few times. J is TRBJ1-2 and V is TRBV7-2; no firm D call. This CDR3 is built from 13 residues. CDR1 is SGHTA and CDR2 is FQGNSA in the germline V gene. V was trimmed by 5 bases and J by 7 bases, leaving 14 bases between them. CDR3 amino acids: CASSGERSTGYTF. DNA of the CDR3: TGTGCCAGCAGCGGAGAGAGGAGTACTGGCTACACCTTC.

The chain employs TRBV7-2 and TRBJ1-1; TRBD1 is a possible D gene (6 bases). Trimming pared 5 bases from V and 9 bases from J, leaving 19 bases between. The CDR3 totals 14 residues. Germline CDR1 SGHTA, CDR2 FQGNSA. Here the CDR3 DNA reads TGTGCCAGCAGCACAACAAGGGGAGGGGGAAAAGCTTTCTTT. This gives the protein CASSTTRGGGKAFF.

The chain joins TRBV5-5 to TRBJ2-7, with a weak D call TRBD2 (6 bases). CDR3 length equals 14 residues. Trimming removed 6 bases at V and 3 bases at J, with 16 bases between. Germline V gene data show CDR1 as SGHKS and CDR2 as YYEKEE (reference sequence). The CDR3 DNA reads TGTGCCAGCAACCGGGACTTGGGAAACTACGAGCAGTACTTC. Encoded protein: CASNRDLGNYEQYF.

This clonotype was seen at least ten times. This sequence joins TRBV29-1 and TRBJ2-1; D call uncertain. V lost 4 bases and J 6 bases, leaving 10 bases between the germline ends. The CDR3 runs to 12 residues. CDR1 and CDR2 from the germline V gene are SQVTM and ANQGSEA. CDR3 nucleotides: TGCAGCGTTGTACTTCTAAGCAATGAGCAGTTCTTC. Translating it yields CSVVLLSNEQFF.

This clonotype appeared many times. The rearrangement joins TRBV5-1 to TRBJ2-3; the match to TRBD2 covers 14 bases. From germline, CDR1 is SGHRS and CDR2 YFSETQ. CDR3 length equals 16 residues. V trimming: 4 bases; J trimming: 3 bases; junction bases outside the gene matches: 4. This chain's CDR3 is CASSKGLAGETDTQYF. The CDR3 region has the DNA TGCGCCAGCAGCAAGGGACTAGCGGGAGAGACAGATACGCAGTATTTT.

V usage is TRBV4-3 and J usage is TRBJ2-7; D is undetermined. CDR1 and CDR2 from the germline V gene are LGHNA and YSLEER. CDR3 length: 15 residues. Trimming left V 0 bases short and J 7 bases short, with 16 bases between. CDR3 DNA sequence: TGCGCCAGCAGCCAAGAGGGCTACGTTTACAATGAGCAGTACTTC. As protein: CASSQEGYVYNEQYF.

This clonotype was picked up a small number of times. The chain has TRBV9 and TRBJ2-7, with a tentative D call TRBD1 (6 bases). The CDR3 runs to 14 residues. The ends were cut back, 0 bases at V and 2 bases at J, with 9 bases in the middle. CDR1 is SGDLS and CDR2 is YYNGEE in the germline V gene. The CDR3 DNA reads as TGTGCCAGCAGCGTAGGCAGGGGCCCCTACGAGCAGTACTTC. This gives the protein CASSVGRGPYEQYF.

The V and J genes are TRBV21-1 and TRBJ2-2; the table's D gene call, TRBD1, was not cross checked with the DNA. TRBV21-1 is shown as a pseudogene. The CDR3 is 18 residues long. CDR3 residues: CASSTRQGKHPNTGELFF. The CDR3 coding sequence is TGTGCCAGCAGCACAAGACAGGGGAAACACCCGAACACCGGGGAGCTGTTTTTT.

The chain uses TRBV12-3 or TRBV12-4 and TRBJ2-3, with D unclear. V was shortened by 3 bases and J by 1 base, with 11 bases between the two germline ends. The CDR3 covers 15 residues. CDR3 loop: CASSFSWRGTDTQYF. CDR3 nucleotides: TGTGCCAGCAGTTTTAGTTGGAGAGGCACAGATACGCAGTATTTT.

The chain uses TRBV7-9 and TRBJ2-7; maybe TRBD1 (6 bases). In germline, CDR1 is SEHNR, CDR2 FQNEAQ (reference sequence). Trimming pared 5 bases from V and 0 bases from J, leaving 14 bases between. The CDR3 spans 15 residues. For the CDR3, the DNA is TGTGCCAGCAGCCCGGACAGCCGACTCTCCTACGAGCAGTACTTC. Translated: CASSPDSRLSYEQYF.

The gene calls are TRBV5-5 and TRBJ2-2, with 11 bases identical to TRBD2. The CDR3 has 17 amino acids. Germline V lookup: CDR1 SGHKS, CDR2 YYEKEE (reference sequence). Unmatched junction bases numbered 7, after V lost 1 base and J lost 5 bases. CDR3 in amino acids: CASSLSLAGGGTGELFF. The CDR3 nucleotides are TGTGCCAGCAGCTTGTCCCTAGCGGGAGGTGGGACCGGGGAGCTGTTTTTT.

The rearrangement uses TRBV30 and TRBJ1-5; D is perhaps TRBD1 (5 bases). The germline gives CDR1 GTSNPN, CDR2 SVGIG (reference sequence). Trimming stripped 2 bases from V and 2 bases from J, with 10 bases between. This CDR3 spans 14 amino acids. CDR3 DNA: TGTGCCTGGAGTCGCACACAGGGCAATCAGCCCCAGCATTTT. This gives the protein CAWSRTQGNQPQHF.

The CDR3 DNA reads TGTGCCAGCAGGCGTAGCGTCCAAGAGACCCAGTACTTC. This translates into CASRRSVQETQYF. This chain connects TRBV12-3 or TRBV12-4 to TRBJ2-5, with a tentative D call TRBD2 (5 bases). V shed 6 bases and J shed 1 base, with 9 bases lying between them. The CDR3 runs 13 residues.